This record looks at one T cell receptor (beta chain) sequence and its context. These data are taken from a study of cytomegalovirus exposure and HLA in healthy donors. The CDR3 is 15 residues long. The V gene's germline CDR1 is MNHEY and CDR2 SMNVEV (reference sequence). The germline V and J ends were trimmed by 5 bases and 2 bases, with 13 bases remaining between them. The study ran its PCR with 60 Vbeta and 13 Jbeta primers. Sequencing was performed with immunoSEQ multiplex PCR; in TCRdb, only in-frame clones are kept and a portion is missing. The sample includes hundreds of thousands of clones, around 76% of them seen just once.

The receptor was derived from a man aged 18 to 29 in good health and CMV-seronegative. The chain has TRBV27 and TRBJ1-5; maybe TRBD1 (5 bases). The sample was PBMCs. The CDR3 loop reads CASSLWGVGNQPQHF. The CDR3 DNA reads TGTGCCAGCAGTCTCTGGGGGGTTGGCAATCAGCCCCAGCATTTT.